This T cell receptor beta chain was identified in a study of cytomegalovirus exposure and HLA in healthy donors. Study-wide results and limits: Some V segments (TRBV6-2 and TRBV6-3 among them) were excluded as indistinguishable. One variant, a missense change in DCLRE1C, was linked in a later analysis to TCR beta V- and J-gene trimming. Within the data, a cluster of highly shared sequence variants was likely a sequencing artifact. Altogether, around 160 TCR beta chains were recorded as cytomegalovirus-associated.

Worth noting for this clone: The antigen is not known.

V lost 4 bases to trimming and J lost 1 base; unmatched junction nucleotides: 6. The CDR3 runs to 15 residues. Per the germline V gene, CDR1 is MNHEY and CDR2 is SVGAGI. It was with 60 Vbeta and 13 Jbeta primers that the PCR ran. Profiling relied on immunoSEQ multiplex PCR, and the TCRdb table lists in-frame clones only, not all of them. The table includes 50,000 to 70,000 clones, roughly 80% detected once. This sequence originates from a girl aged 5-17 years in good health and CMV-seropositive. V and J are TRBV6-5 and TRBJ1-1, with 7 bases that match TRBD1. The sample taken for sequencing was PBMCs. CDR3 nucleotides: TGTGCCAGCAGTTTCCGGGACAGATCGAACACTGAAGCTTTCTTT. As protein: CASSFRDRSNTEAFF.